These T cell receptor beta chains were read from a single sample in a study of T-cell reconstitution after alpha-beta-depleted transplantation in children. TCRdb re-called the PCR reads with MiXCR, one entry per CDR3 protein. This sample has approximately 250,000 distinct CDR3 sequences; more than 7.5% occur once, and the top ten carry about 4.8%. Sequencing was performed on PBMCs from the stem cell graft donor, taken from the stem cell graft. Receptors originate from a human donor who donated a stem cell graft to a child with SCID. The CDR3 runs from the conserved cysteine through the conserved F or W. Fields, in order: J gene, clone size, V gene, D gene, CDR3 protein, CDR3 DNA. The D gene is left open where the match is weak. A row's size may be missing; if present it is once, few, many or a size class.

TRBJ1-1,many,TRBV6-2/TRBV6-3,TRBD1,CASTWGQSEAFF,TGTGCCAGCACCTGGGGACAGTCTGAAGCTTTCTTT
TRBJ1-3,-,TRBV11-2,-,CASSLFGTSGNTIYF,TGTGCCAGCAGCTTATTCGGGACGTCTGGAAACACCATATATTTT
TRBJ1-1,many,TRBV5-6,-,CASSLRTEAFF,TGTGCCAGCAGCTTACGCACTGAAGCTTTCTTT
TRBJ1-5,many,TRBV12-3/TRBV12-4,-,CASSFGQTSNQPQHF,TGTGCCAGCAGTTTCGGACAGACTAGCAATCAGCCCCAGCATTTT
TRBJ1-2,many,TRBV7-2,-,CASSLGGSFNYGYTF,TGTGCCAGCAGCTTAGGTGGGAGTTTTAACTATGGCTACACCTTC
TRBJ1-5,many,TRBV20-1,-,CSTPGAHVGQPQHF,TGCAGTACCCCGGGGGCTCATGTGGGTCAGCCCCAGCATTTT
TRBJ2-7,many,TRBV6-5,TRBD2,CASSYSSGGAYEQYF,TGTGCCAGCAGTTACTCCAGCGGGGGAGCCTACGAGCAGTACTTC
TRBJ2-1,-,TRBV28,-,CASSGDFYNEQFF,TGTGCCAGCAGTGGGGACTTTTACAATGAGCAGTTCTTC
TRBJ2-3,-,TRBV28,-,CASSYVPGELTDTQYF,TGTGCCAGCAGCTACGTTCCGGGGGAGCTCACAGATACGCAGTATTTT
TRBJ1-2,many,TRBV20-1,-,CSAGGGLDYGYTF,TGCAGTGCCGGCGGGGGGCTGGACTATGGCTACACCTTC
TRBJ2-3,many,TRBV5-1,-,CASSGGASTDTQYF,TGCGCCAGCAGCGGGGGGGCTAGCACAGATACGCAGTATTTT
TRBJ2-2,many,TRBV5-1,TRBD2,CASSISGGNTGELFF,TGCGCCAGCAGCATCTCGGGGGGGAACACCGGGGAGCTGTTTTTT
TRBJ2-1,many,TRBV10-3,-,CAISESHEQFF,TGTGCCATCAGTGAGTCGCATGAGCAGTTCTTC
TRBJ1-1,many,TRBV5-1,-,CASRADRFEAFF,TGCGCCAGCAGGGCAGACCGTTTTGAAGCTTTCTTT
TRBJ2-1,many,TRBV20-1,TRBD2,CSAPIPSGDYNEQFF,TGCAGTGCTCCTATCCCTAGCGGGGACTACAATGAGCAGTTCTTC
TRBJ2-3,many,TRBV10-3,-,CAIRDFTDTQYF,TGTGCCATCAGGGACTTCACAGATACGCAGTATTTT
TRBJ2-7,-,TRBV12-3/TRBV12-4,TRBD1,CASSLRGQARTYEQYF,TGTGCCAGCAGCCTTCGTGGACAGGCACGTACCTACGAGCAGTACTTC
TRBJ2-1,many,TRBV20-1,TRBD2,CSARDNRGLAGNNEQFF,TGCAGTGCTAGAGATAACAGGGGACTAGCGGGAAACAATGAGCAGTTCTTC